The clone carrying this TCR beta chain was detected a few times. The antigen is unknown. Second-dose timings of about 4 or about 12 weeks were pooled. This specimen comes from a study of T cell responses to AZD1222 COVID-19 vaccine. Study-wide points: Clonal diversity may have been underestimated, and the donors were mostly white British, with more females than males. The peak T cell response came first, and repertoires were sampled only after it.

Germline V gene lookup returns CDR1 MNHEY and CDR2 SVGAGI. The CDR3 consists of 13 residues. Trimming cost V 4 bases and J 7 bases, with 13 bases left between them. The table came from immunoSEQ multiplex PCR; TCRdb's copy has only in-frame clones and leaves some out. The sample lists roughly 70,000 clones, 83% occurring once. The sample in question was peripheral blood, obtained 28 days after the second AZD1222 dose. The receptor's source is an adult who received the AZD1222 COVID-19 vaccine. The V gene is TRBV6-5, the J gene TRBJ2-5; the D is unclear. DNA for the CDR3: TGTGCCAGCAGTTCTACGCCCCCCGGGACCCAGTACTTC. It specifies CASSSTPPGTQYF.